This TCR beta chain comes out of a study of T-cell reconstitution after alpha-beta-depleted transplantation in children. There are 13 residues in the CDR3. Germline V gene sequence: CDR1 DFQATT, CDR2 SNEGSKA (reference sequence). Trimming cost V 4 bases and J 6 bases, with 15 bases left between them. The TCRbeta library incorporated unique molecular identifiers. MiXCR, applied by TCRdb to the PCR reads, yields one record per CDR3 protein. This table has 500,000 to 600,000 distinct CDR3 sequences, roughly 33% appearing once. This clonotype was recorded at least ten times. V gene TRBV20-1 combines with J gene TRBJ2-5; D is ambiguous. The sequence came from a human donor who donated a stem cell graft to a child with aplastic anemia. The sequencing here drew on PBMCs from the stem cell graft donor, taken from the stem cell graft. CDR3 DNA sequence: TGCAGTGCTATTTTCGATTTTGGAAAGACCCAGTACTTC. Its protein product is CSAIFDFGKTQYF.